This TCR beta chain was sequenced in a study of T cells in narcolepsy. Overall study: Donors had narcolepsy type 1 or type 2, or were healthy controls.

Note on this clone: What it binds is not known. This specimen includes other DNA sequences encoding the same CDR3.

Method: immunoSEQ multiplex PCR; TCRdb's copy keeps in-frame clones and lacks some. The sample has roughly 2,500 clones, about 25% seen once. Findings and caveats of the study: Reportedly, autoreactive clonotypes were serially detected in patients' blood but not controls'. Autoreactive HCRT-specific and TRIB2-specific clonotypes were marked in same-patient CSF-versus-blood CD4+ comparisons.

The sequencing sample was made of cultured CD4+ T cells from cerebrospinal fluid. This sequence was found in a human donor with narcolepsy.

CDR3 region: CASSLGPAYEQYF. CDR3 sequence (DNA): TGCGCCAGCAGCTTGGGACCGGCCTACGAGCAGTACTTC. V is TRBV5-1 and J is TRBJ2-7; no definite D call. V lost 0 bases, J lost 2 bases, and 6 bases lay in between. The germline V gene has CDR1 SGHRS and CDR2 YFSETQ. The CDR3 length is 13 residues.